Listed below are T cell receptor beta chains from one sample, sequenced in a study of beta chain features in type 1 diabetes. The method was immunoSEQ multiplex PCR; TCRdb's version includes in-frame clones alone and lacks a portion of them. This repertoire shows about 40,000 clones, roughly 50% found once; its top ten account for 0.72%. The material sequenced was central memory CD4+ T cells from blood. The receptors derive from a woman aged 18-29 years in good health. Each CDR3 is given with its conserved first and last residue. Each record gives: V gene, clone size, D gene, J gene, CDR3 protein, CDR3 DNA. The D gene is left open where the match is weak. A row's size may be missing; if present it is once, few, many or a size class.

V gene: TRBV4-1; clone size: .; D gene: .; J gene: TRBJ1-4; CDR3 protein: CASSQVEVTSEKLFF; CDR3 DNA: TGCGCCAGCAGCCAAGTTGAGGTAACGAGTGAAAAACTGTTTTTT
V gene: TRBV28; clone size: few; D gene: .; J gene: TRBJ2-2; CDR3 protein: CASRGRTGELFF; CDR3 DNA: TGTGCCAGCAGGGGCCGGACCGGGGAGCTGTTTTTT
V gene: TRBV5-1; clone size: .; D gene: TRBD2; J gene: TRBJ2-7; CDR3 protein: CASKTGGGHDEQYF; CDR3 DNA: TGCGCCAGCAAAACTGGGGGAGGGCACGACGAGCAGTACTTC
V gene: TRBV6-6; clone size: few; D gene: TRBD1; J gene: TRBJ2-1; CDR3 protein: CASSLGQPNEQFF; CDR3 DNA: TGTGCCAGCAGCCTGGGACAGCCCAATGAGCAGTTCTTC
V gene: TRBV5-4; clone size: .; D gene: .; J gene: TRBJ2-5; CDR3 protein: CASSLDASETQYF; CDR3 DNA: TGTGCCAGCAGCTTGGACGCGTCGGAGACCCAGTACTTC
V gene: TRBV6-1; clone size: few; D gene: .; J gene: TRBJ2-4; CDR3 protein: CASSVDFRRTGPLAKNIQYF; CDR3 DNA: TGTGCCAGCAGTGTCGATTTTAGGAGAACAGGGCCCTTAGCCAAAAACATTCAGTACTTC
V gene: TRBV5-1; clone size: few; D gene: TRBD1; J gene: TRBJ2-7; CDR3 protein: CASSSAQGSHEQYF; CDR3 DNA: TGCGCCAGCAGCTCCGCACAGGGGAGCCACGAGCAGTACTTC
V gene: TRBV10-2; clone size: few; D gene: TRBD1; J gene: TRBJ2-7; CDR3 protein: CASSPGDRAYEQYF; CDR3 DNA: TGCGCCAGCAGTCCCGGGGACAGGGCCTACGAGCAGTACTTC
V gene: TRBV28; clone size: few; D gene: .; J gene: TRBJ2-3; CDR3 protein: CASSFIQGRGDTQYF; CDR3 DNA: TGTGCCAGCAGTTTTATCCAGGGAAGGGGAGATACGCAGTATTTT
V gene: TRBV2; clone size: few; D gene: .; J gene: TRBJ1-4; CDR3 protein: CASSGAGNEKLFF; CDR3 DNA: TGTGCCAGCAGTGGGGCAGGGAATGAAAAACTGTTTTTT
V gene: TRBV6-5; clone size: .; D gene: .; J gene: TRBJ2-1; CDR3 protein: CASSELSYNEQFF; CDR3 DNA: TGTGCCAGCAGTGAGTTATCCTACAATGAGCAGTTCTTC
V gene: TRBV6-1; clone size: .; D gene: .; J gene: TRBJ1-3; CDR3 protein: CASRQDVDTIYF; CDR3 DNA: TGTGCCAGCAGACAGGACGTAGACACCATATATTTT
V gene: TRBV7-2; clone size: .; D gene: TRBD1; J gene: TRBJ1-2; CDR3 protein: CASSADRGPYGYTF; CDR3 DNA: TGTGCCAGCAGCGCCGACAGGGGGCCCTATGGCTACACCTTC
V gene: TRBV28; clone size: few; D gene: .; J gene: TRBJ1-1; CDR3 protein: CASSNRVGTEAFF; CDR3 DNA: TGTGCCAGCAGTAACAGGGTTGGTACTGAAGCTTTCTTT
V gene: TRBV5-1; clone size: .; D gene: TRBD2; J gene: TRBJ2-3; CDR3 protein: CASSLAGGRTDTQYF; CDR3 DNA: TGCGCCAGCAGCTTGGCGGGGGGTCGTACAGATACGCAGTATTTT
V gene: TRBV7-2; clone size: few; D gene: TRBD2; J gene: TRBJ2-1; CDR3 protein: CASSRPREGRVFF; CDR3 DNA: TGTGCCAGCAGCCGTCCGCGGGAGGGCCGTGTGTTCTTC
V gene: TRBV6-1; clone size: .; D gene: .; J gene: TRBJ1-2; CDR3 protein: CASSVRQPYGYTF; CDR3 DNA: TGTGCCAGCAGTGTCAGACAGCCCTATGGCTACACCTTC
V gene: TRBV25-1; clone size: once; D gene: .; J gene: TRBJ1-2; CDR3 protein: CASSDPTRDSPGYTF; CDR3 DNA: TGTGCCAGCAGTGACCCAACCCGGGACTCACCTGGCTACACCTTC
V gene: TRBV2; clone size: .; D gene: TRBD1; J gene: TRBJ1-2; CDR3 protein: CARGADRGFGYTF; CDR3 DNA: TGTGCCAGAGGAGCGGACAGGGGTTTTGGCTACACCTTC
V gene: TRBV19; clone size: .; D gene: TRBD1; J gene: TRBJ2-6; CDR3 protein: CASSWTGGGGANVLTF; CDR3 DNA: TGTGCCAGTAGTTGGACAGGCGGAGGTGGGGCCAACGTCCTGACTTTC
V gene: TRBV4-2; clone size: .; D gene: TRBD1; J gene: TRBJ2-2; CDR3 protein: CASSHSGQGRDGELFF; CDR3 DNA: TGTGCCAGCAGCCACTCCGGACAGGGGAGGGACGGGGAGCTGTTTTTT
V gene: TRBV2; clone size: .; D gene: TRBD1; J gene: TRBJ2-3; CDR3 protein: CASSTGVSTDTQYF; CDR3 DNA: TGTGCCAGCAGTACAGGGGTGAGCACAGATACGCAGTATTTT
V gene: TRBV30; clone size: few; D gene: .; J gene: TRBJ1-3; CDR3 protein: CAWSRTAGNTIYF; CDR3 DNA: TGTGCCTGGAGTCGGACAGCTGGAAACACCATATATTTT
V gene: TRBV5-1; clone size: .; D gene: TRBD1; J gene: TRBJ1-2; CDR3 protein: CASSPWTGGKYGYTF; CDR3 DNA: TGCGCCAGCAGCCCGTGGACAGGGGGGAAGTATGGCTACACCTTC
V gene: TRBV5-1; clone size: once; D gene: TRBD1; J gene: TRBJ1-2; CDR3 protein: CASSDPGQGNYGYTF; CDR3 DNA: TGCGCCAGCAGCGACCCGGGACAGGGGAACTATGGCTACACCTTC
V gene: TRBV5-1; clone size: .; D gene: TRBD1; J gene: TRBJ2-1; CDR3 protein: CASSLGTGSYNEQFF; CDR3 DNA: TGCGCCAGCAGCTTGGGGACAGGCTCCTACAATGAGCAGTTCTTC
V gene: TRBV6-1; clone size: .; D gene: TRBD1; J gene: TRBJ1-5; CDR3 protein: CASRGTGINQPQHF; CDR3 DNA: TGTGCCAGCAGGGGGACAGGGATCAATCAGCCCCAGCATTTT